The clone carrying this T cell receptor (beta chain) was found many times. Antigen: not known. This CDR3 contains 14 residues. Deletions cut 4 bases from V and 0 bases from J, with 6 bases between. Looked up from germline, CDR1 is MNHEY and CDR2 is SVGAGI. Library construction for TCR beta used iRepertoire HTBI primers and Arm-PCR of CDR3 regions. TCRdb analysed the multiplex PCR reads with MiXCR anew, one entry per CDR3 protein. The profile shows about 310,000 distinct CDR3 sequences, around 23% of them singletons. This entry is derived from a study of regulatory T cells in long-lasting Graves disease. Study at large: Positivity for TSH receptor antibodies plus over 5 years of antithyroid drugs meant persistent Graves' disease.

Regarding the study as a whole: Persistent disease showed a preference for TRBV28, TRBJ1-2 and TRBJ2-5. The study found lower TCR diversity in persistent Graves' patients than in newly diagnosed ones.

The time point denotes: persistent/refractory GD, antithyroid drugs over 5 years with positive TRAb. PBMC RNA was the source of the TCR library. Each of the patients was recruited from an endocrinology department situated in Xi'an, China. This specimen consisted of peripheral blood mononuclear cells (PBMCs), obtained when the disease was refractory, from a patient treated with antithyroid drugs. The TCR originated in a female donor with Graves disease. The chain uses TRBV6-5 and TRBJ2-2; D is undetermined. As DNA, the CDR3 is TGTGCCAGCAGTTCACCCCCGAACACCGGGGAGCTGTTTTTT. Its protein is CASSSPPNTGELFF.